This T cell receptor beta chain stems from a study of brain T cells in children with intractable seizures. Clones were read by immunoSEQ multiplex PCR, and TCRdb kept only the in-frame ones, dropping some. The top ten hold 5.7% of the sample, which has under 400,000 clones, about 93% seen once. Stated time point: blood from clinic visit 5 months post-surgery; TSC patient then seizure free. Sequencing was limited to surgery cases with top T cell transcript signatures in brain tissue. Pre-surgery treatment included at least one anti-epileptic drug. Study-level results: Pre- and post-surgery blood differed in depth, so pre-surgery absences may be undersampling. HCMV serostatus was not known, and viral specificity came from CDR3 similarity only.

Comment on this clone: Its antigen is undetermined.

The germline V and J ends were trimmed by 3 bases and 0 bases, with 15 bases remaining between them. Germline V gene data show CDR1 as DFQATT and CDR2 as SNEGSKA (reference sequence). The CDR3 spans 16 residues. This sequence was found in a boy younger than two with tuberous sclerosis and intractable seizures. The sample consisted of peripheral blood, taken 5 to 6 months after surgery. This chain connects TRBV20-1 to TRBJ2-4; D could derive from TRBD1 or TRBD2 (5 bases each). CDR3 residues: CSASRGSELAKNIQYF. In nucleotides, the CDR3 is TGCAGTGCTAGTCGGGGCTCGGAACTAGCCAAAAACATTCAGTACTTC.